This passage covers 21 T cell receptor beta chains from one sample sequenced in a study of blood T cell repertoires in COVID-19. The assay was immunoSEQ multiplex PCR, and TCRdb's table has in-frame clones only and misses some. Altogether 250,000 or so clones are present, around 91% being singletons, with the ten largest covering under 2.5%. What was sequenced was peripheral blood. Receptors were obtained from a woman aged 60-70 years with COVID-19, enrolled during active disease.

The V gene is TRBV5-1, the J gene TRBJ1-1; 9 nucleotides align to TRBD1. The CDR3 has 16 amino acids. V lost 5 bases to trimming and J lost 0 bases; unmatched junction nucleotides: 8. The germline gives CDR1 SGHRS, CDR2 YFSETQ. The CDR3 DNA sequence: TGCGCCAGCAGTCAAGCCTACAGGGGGCTGAACACTGAAGCTTTCTTT. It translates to CASSQAYRGLNTEAFF.

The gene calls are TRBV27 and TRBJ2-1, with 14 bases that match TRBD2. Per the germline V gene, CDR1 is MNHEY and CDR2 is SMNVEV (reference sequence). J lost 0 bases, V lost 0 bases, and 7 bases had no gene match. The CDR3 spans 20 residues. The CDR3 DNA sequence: TGTGCCAGCAGTTTATCCCCCGGGACTAGCGGGGGACCCTCCTACAATGAGCAGTTCTTC. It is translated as CASSLSPGTSGGPSYNEQFF.

The CDR3 bases are TGTGCCAGCGAGGGGGGGGAGGGTTCACCCCTCCACTTT. Its translation: CASEGGEGSPLHF. The chain combines TRBV12-3 or TRBV12-4 with TRBJ1-6, with TRBD1 as a possible D gene (6 bases). The length of the CDR3 is 13 residues. V shed 8 bases and J shed 9 bases, with 14 bases lying between them.

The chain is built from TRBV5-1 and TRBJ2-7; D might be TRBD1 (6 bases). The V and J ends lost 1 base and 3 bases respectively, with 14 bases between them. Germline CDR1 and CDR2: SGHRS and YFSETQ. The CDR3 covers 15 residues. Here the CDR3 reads CASSLSSGGFYEQYF. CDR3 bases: TGCGCCAGCAGCTTGAGTAGTGGGGGCTTCTACGAGCAGTACTTC.

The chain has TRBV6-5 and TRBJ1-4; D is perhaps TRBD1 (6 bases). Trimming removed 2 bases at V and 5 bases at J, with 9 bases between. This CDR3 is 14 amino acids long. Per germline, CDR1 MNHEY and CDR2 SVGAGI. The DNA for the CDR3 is TGTGCCAGCAGTTACACAGGGAAAAATGAAAAACTGTTTTTT. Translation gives CASSYTGKNEKLFF.

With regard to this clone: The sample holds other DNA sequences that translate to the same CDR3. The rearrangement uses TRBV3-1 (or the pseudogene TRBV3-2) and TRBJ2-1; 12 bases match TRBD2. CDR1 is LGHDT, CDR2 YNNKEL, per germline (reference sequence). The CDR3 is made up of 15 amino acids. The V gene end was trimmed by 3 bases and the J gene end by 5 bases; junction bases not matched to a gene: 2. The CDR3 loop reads CASSQTSGGNNEQFF. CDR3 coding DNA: TGTGCCAGCAGCCAGACTAGCGGGGGAAACAATGAGCAGTTCTTC.

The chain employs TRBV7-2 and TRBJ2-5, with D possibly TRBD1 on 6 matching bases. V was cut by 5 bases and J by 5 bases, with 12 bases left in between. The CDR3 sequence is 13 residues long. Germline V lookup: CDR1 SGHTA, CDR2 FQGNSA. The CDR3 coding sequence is TGTGCCAGCAGCCCGGGACACAGTGAGACCCAGTACTTC. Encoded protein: CASSPGHSETQYF.

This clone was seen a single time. CDR3 nucleotide sequence: TGTGCCAGCAGCGTAGGTGAGCCGCCCCTCCACTTT. Protein: CASSVGEPPLHF. The chain links TRBV9 to TRBJ1-6; D unresolved. The CDR3 length is 12 residues. The germline V gene encodes CDR1 SGDLS and CDR2 YYNGEE. Trimming shortened V by 0 bases and J by 13 bases, and 8 bases separated the two germline ends.

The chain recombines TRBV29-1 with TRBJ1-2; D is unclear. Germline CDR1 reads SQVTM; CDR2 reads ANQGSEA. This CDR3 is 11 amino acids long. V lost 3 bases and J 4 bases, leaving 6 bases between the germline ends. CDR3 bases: TGCAGCGTTGACGGGAGCTATGGCTACACCTTC. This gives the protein CSVDGSYGYTF.

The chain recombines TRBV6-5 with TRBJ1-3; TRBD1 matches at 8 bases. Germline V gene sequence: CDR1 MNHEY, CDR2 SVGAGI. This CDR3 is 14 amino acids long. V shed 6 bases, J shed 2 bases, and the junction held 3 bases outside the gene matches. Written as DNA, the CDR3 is TGTGCCAGCAGGACAGGGGCGACTGGAAACACCATATATTTT. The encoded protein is CASRTGATGNTIYF.

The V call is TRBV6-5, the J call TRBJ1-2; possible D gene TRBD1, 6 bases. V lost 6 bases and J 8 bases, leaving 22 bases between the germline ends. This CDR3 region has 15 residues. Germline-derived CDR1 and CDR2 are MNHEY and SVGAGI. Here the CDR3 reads CASSPTRRRGVGYTF. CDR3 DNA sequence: TGTGCCAGCAGCCCCACCCGGCGCAGGGGAGTCGGCTACACCTTC.

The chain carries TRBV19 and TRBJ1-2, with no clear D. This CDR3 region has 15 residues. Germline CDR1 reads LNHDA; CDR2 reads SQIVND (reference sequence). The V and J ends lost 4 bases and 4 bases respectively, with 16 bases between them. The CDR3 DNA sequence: TGTGCCAGTAGTACCCACAACAACGCCCGCTATGGCTACACCTTC. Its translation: CASSTHNNARYGYTF. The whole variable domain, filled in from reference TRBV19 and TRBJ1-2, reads DGGITQSPKYLFRKEGQNVTLSCEQNLNHDAMYWYRQDPGQGLRLIYYSQIVNDFQKGDIAEGYSVSREKKESFPLTVTSAQKNPTAFYLCASSTHNNARYGYTFGSGTRLTVV.

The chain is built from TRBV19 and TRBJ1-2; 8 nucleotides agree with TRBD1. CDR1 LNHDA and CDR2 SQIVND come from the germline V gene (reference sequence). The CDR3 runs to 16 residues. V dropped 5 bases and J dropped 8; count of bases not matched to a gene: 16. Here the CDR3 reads CASSFGQGQWSRGYTF. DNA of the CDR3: TGTGCCAGTAGTTTCGGACAGGGTCAGTGGTCGAGGGGCTACACCTTC.

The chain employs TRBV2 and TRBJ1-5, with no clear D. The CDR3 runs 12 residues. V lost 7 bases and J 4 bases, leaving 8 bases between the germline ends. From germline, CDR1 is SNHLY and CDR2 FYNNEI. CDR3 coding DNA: TGTGCCAGCACAGGCGTTAATCAGCCCCAGCATTTT. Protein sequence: CASTGVNQPQHF.

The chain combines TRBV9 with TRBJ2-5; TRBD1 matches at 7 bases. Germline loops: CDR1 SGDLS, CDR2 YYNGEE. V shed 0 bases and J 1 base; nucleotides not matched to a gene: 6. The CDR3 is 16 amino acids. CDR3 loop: CASSVATGITQETQYF. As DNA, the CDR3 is TGTGCCAGCAGCGTAGCGACAGGGATAACCCAAGAGACCCAGTACTTC.

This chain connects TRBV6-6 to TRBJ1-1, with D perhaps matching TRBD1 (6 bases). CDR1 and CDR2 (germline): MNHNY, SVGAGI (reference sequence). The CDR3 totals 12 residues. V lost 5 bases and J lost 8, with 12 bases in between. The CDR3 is CASSSLGTEAFF. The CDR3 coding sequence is TGTGCCAGCAGTAGCCTCGGGACAGAAGCTTTCTTT.

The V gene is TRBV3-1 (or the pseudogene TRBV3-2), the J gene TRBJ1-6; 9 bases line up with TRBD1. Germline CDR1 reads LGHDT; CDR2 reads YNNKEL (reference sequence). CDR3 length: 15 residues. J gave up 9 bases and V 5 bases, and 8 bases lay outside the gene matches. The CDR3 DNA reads TGTGCCAGCAGCAAGGTTGGGACAGGGACTTCACCCCTCCACTTT. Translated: CASSKVGTGTSPLHF.

The DNA for the CDR3 is TGTGCCAGCAGCTTAATGCCCACCGCCAAAGCATACGAGCAGTACTTC. Protein: CASSLMPTAKAYEQYF. The J gene is TRBJ2-7, the V gene TRBV7-9; D remains ambiguous. CDR1 SEHNR and CDR2 FQNEAQ come from the germline V gene (reference sequence). V dropped 2 bases and J dropped 4 bases, with 18 bases sitting between them. The CDR3 spans 16 residues. The full variable domain, completed using reference TRBV7-9 and TRBJ2-7, is DTGVSQNPRHKITKRGQNVTFRCDPISEHNRLYWYRQTLGQGPEFLTYFQNEAQLEKSRLLSDRFSAERPKGSFSTLEIQRTEQGDSAMYLCASSLMPTAKAYEQYFGPGTRLTVT.

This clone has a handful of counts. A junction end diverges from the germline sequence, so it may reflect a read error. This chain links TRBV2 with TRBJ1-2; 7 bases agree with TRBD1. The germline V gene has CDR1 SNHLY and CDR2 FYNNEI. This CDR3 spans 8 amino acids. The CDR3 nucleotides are TGTGCCAGCAATAGGGACAGATTC. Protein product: CASNRDRF.

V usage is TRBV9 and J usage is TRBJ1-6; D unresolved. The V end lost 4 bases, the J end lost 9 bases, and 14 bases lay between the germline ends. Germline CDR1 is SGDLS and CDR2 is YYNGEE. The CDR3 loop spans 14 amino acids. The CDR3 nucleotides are TGTGCCAGCAGCCCAAGTGGGCTGACTTCACCCCTCCACTTT. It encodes CASSPSGLTSPLHF.

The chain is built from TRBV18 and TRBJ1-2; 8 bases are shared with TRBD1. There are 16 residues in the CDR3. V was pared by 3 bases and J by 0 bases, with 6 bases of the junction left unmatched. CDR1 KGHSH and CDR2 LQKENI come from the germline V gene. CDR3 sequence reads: CASSPETGVSNYGYTF. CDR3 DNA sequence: TGTGCCAGCTCACCGGAGACAGGGGTATCTAACTATGGCTACACCTTC.